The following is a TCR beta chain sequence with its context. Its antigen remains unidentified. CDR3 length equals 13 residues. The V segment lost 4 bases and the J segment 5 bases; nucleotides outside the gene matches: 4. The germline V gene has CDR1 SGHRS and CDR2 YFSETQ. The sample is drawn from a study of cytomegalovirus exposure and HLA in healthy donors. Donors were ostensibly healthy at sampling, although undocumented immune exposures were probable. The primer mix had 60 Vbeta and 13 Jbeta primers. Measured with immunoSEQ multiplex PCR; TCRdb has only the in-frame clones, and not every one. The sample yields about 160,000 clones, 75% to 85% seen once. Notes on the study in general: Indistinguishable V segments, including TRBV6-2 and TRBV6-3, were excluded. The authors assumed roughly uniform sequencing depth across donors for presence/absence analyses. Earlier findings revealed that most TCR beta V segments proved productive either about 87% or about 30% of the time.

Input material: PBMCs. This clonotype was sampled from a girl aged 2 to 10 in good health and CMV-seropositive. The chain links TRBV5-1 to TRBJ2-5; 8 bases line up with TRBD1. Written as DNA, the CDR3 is TGCGCCAGCAGCCAGACAGGGGTGGAGACCCAGTACTTC. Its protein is CASSQTGVETQYF.